A selection of T cell receptor beta chains follows, all from one sample in a study of blood T cell repertoires in COVID-19. Clones were sequenced by immunoSEQ multiplex PCR, and TCRdb holds only the in-frame ones, with some missing. The sample yields some 670,000 clones, about 87% seen once. Specimen: peripheral blood. The receptors shown here come from a woman in her late teens or twenties with acute or convalescent COVID-19. Both conserved end residues are part of each CDR3. The D gene is left open where the match is weak. The size field is filled for only some rows; it gives once, few, many or a size class.

v_call: TRBV5-1
d_call: .
j_call: TRBJ1-1
clone_size: .
cdr3_length: 14
cdr3_aa: CASSLWGGLAEAFF
cdr3_nt: TGCGCCAGCAGCTTGTGGGGGGGGCTGGCTGAAGCTTTCTTT

v_call: TRBV20-1
d_call: .
j_call: TRBJ1-2
clone_size: .
cdr3_length: 13
cdr3_aa: CSASGNRVGGYTF
cdr3_nt: TGCAGTGCTAGTGGGAACAGGGTAGGGGGCTACACCTTC

v_call: TRBV9
d_call: .
j_call: TRBJ1-2
clone_size: .
cdr3_length: 16
cdr3_aa: CASSVGGEALNYGYTF
cdr3_nt: TGTGCCAGCAGCGTAGGGGGCGAGGCCCTTAACTATGGCTACACCTTC

v_call: TRBV9
d_call: .
j_call: TRBJ1-1
clone_size: .
cdr3_length: 14
cdr3_aa: CASSVGWRSTEAFF
cdr3_nt: TGTGCCAGCAGCGTAGGTTGGAGGAGCACTGAAGCTTTCTTT

v_call: TRBV6-5
d_call: TRBD1
j_call: TRBJ2-7
clone_size: .
cdr3_length: 13
cdr3_aa: CASRTGGLYEQYF
cdr3_nt: TGTGCCAGCAGGACAGGGGGCCTCTACGAGCAGTACTTC

v_call: TRBV6-5
d_call: .
j_call: TRBJ2-7
clone_size: .
cdr3_length: 14
cdr3_aa: CASIRGQGHYEQYF
cdr3_nt: TGTGCCAGCATTAGGGGCCAGGGGCACTACGAGCAGTACTTC

v_call: TRBV20-1
d_call: .
j_call: TRBJ1-1
clone_size: .
cdr3_length: 11
cdr3_aa: CSAPGNTEAFF
cdr3_nt: TGCAGTGCTCCAGGGAACACTGAAGCTTTCTTT

v_call: TRBV4-2
d_call: .
j_call: TRBJ1-1
clone_size: .
cdr3_length: 14
cdr3_aa: CASSQDRDFPEAFF
cdr3_nt: TGTGCCAGCAGCCAAGATCGGGATTTCCCTGAAGCTTTCTTT

v_call: TRBV2
d_call: TRBD1
j_call: TRBJ1-2
clone_size: once
cdr3_length: 11
cdr3_aa: CATQGAYGYTF
cdr3_nt: TGTGCCACCCAGGGGGCCTATGGCTACACCTTC

v_call: TRBV11-2
d_call: TRBD2
j_call: TRBJ2-5
clone_size: once
cdr3_length: 17
cdr3_aa: CASSLFYSGAIQETQYF
cdr3_nt: TGTGCCAGCAGCTTATTTTATAGCGGGGCTATCCAAGAGACCCAGTACTTC

v_call: TRBV6-1
d_call: .
j_call: TRBJ1-3
clone_size: .
cdr3_length: 16
cdr3_aa: CASSEGGKGPGNTIYF
cdr3_nt: TGTGCCAGCAGTGAAGGTGGTAAGGGGCCTGGAAACACCATATATTTT

v_call: TRBV3-1/TRBV3-2
d_call: .
j_call: TRBJ1-6
clone_size: .
cdr3_length: 14
cdr3_aa: CASSQGGEYSPLHF
cdr3_nt: TGTGCCAGCAGCCAAGGGGGGGAGTATTCACCCCTCCACTTT

v_call: TRBV28
d_call: .
j_call: TRBJ2-1
clone_size: .
cdr3_length: 17
cdr3_aa: CASSPLGTSNEDNEQFF
cdr3_nt: TGTGCCAGCAGCCCTCTCGGGACTTCTAACGAGGACAATGAGCAGTTCTTC

v_call: TRBV5-4
d_call: TRBD1
j_call: TRBJ1-2
clone_size: .
cdr3_length: 14
cdr3_aa: CASSRGQVLDGYTF
cdr3_nt: TGTGCCAGCAGCCGCGGACAGGTTCTCGATGGCTACACCTTC

v_call: TRBV5-1
d_call: TRBD1
j_call: TRBJ1-2
clone_size: .
cdr3_length: 15
cdr3_aa: CASSLTQGGIYGYTF
cdr3_nt: TGCGCCAGCAGCTTGACGCAGGGGGGTATCTATGGCTACACCTTC

v_call: TRBV4-1
d_call: TRBD1
j_call: TRBJ1-2
clone_size: .
cdr3_length: 15
cdr3_aa: CASSQDRGFLVGYTF
cdr3_nt: TGCGCCAGCAGCCAAGACAGGGGGTTCCTAGTTGGCTACACCTTC

v_call: TRBV4-2
d_call: TRBD1
j_call: TRBJ1-3
clone_size: .
cdr3_length: 16
cdr3_aa: CASSQWDRGSGNTIYF
cdr3_nt: TGTGCCAGCAGCCAATGGGACAGGGGCTCTGGAAACACCATATATTTT

v_call: TRBV6-5
d_call: TRBD2
j_call: TRBJ2-3
clone_size: .
cdr3_length: 14
cdr3_aa: CASAGGMSTDTQYF
cdr3_nt: TGTGCTAGCGCCGGGGGGATGAGCACAGATACGCAGTATTTT

v_call: TRBV4-3
d_call: TRBD1
j_call: TRBJ1-2
clone_size: .
cdr3_length: 17
cdr3_aa: CASSQESPGQGNYGYTF
cdr3_nt: TGCGCCAGCAGCCAAGAGTCTCCGGGACAGGGGAACTATGGCTACACCTTC

v_call: TRBV20-1
d_call: TRBD1
j_call: TRBJ1-1
clone_size: .
cdr3_length: 12
cdr3_aa: CSASRPTGEAFF
cdr3_nt: TGCAGTGCTAGTCGCCCGACAGGGGAAGCTTTCTTT

v_call: TRBV5-1
d_call: TRBD2
j_call: TRBJ2-1
clone_size: once
cdr3_length: 16
cdr3_aa: CASSAKLAGGDNEQFF
cdr3_nt: TGCGCCAGCAGCGCTAAGTTAGCGGGGGGCGACAATGAGCAGTTCTTC

v_call: TRBV7-2
d_call: .
j_call: TRBJ2-7
clone_size: .
cdr3_length: 15
cdr3_aa: CASSLTDTVGHEQYF
cdr3_nt: TGTGCCAGCAGCTTGACGGACACGGTGGGCCACGAGCAGTACTTC

v_call: TRBV5-5
d_call: .
j_call: TRBJ2-7
clone_size: .
cdr3_length: 16
cdr3_aa: CASSPFGGSPLYEQYF
cdr3_nt: TGTGCCAGCAGCCCGTTTGGGGGGTCCCCCCTCTACGAGCAGTACTTC

v_call: TRBV15
d_call: TRBD1
j_call: TRBJ2-7
clone_size: .
cdr3_length: 14
cdr3_aa: CATSRDRGLSEQYF
cdr3_nt: TGTGCCACCAGCAGGGACAGGGGATTGAGCGAGCAGTACTTC

v_call: TRBV3-1/TRBV3-2
d_call: .
j_call: TRBJ1-3
clone_size: .
cdr3_length: 16
cdr3_aa: CASSQGPGKSGNTIYF
cdr3_nt: TGTGCCAGCAGCCAAGGTCCGGGGAAGTCTGGAAACACCATATATTTT

v_call: TRBV29-1
d_call: .
j_call: TRBJ2-3
clone_size: .
cdr3_length: 12
cdr3_aa: CSVVAVGDTQYF
cdr3_nt: TGCAGCGTTGTAGCTGTAGGAGATACGCAGTATTTT

v_call: TRBV3-1/TRBV3-2
d_call: .
j_call: TRBJ2-7
clone_size: .
cdr3_length: 14
cdr3_aa: CASSQGHRSYEQYF
cdr3_nt: TGTGCCAGCAGCCAAGGCCACAGGTCCTACGAGCAGTACTTC

v_call: TRBV11-3
d_call: .
j_call: TRBJ2-1
clone_size: .
cdr3_length: 16
cdr3_aa: CASSPPGGRTYNEQFF
cdr3_nt: TGTGCCAGCAGCCCCCCCGGGGGGCGAACCTACAATGAGCAGTTCTTC

v_call: TRBV18
d_call: .
j_call: TRBJ1-1
clone_size: .
cdr3_length: 15
cdr3_aa: CASSPRLGSGSEAFF
cdr3_nt: TGTGCCAGCTCACCAAGACTGGGGTCGGGGTCTGAAGCTTTCTTT

v_call: TRBV5-1
d_call: .
j_call: TRBJ2-4
clone_size: .
cdr3_length: 12
cdr3_aa: CASSLGSDIQYF
cdr3_nt: TGCGCCAGCAGCTTGGGTTCGGACATTCAGTACTTC

v_call: TRBV5-1
d_call: .
j_call: TRBJ1-1
clone_size: .
cdr3_length: 14
cdr3_aa: CASSLEAGNTEAFF
cdr3_nt: TGCGCCAGCAGCTTGGAGGCGGGGAACACTGAAGCTTTCTTT

v_call: TRBV23-1
d_call: TRBD1
j_call: TRBJ2-7
clone_size: .
cdr3_length: 17
cdr3_aa: CASSQSRGTGVKNEQYF
cdr3_nt: TGCGCCAGCAGTCAATCAAGGGGGACAGGGGTAAAAAACGAGCAGTACTTC

v_call: TRBV27
d_call: .
j_call: TRBJ1-5
clone_size: few
cdr3_length: 14
cdr3_aa: CASSQGYSNQPQHF
cdr3_nt: TGTGCCAGCAGTCAGGGTTATAGCAATCAGCCCCAGCATTTT

v_call: TRBV5-6
d_call: TRBD1
j_call: TRBJ1-6
clone_size: few
cdr3_length: 14
cdr3_aa: CASSYTGVNGPLHF
cdr3_nt: TGTGCCAGCAGCTATACAGGGGTAAACGGCCCCCTCCACTTT

v_call: TRBV12-3/TRBV12-4
d_call: TRBD2
j_call: TRBJ2-1
clone_size: .
cdr3_length: 13
cdr3_aa: CAIERGGNNEQFF
cdr3_nt: TGTGCCATCGAGCGGGGGGGTAACAATGAGCAGTTCTTC

v_call: TRBV24-1
d_call: TRBD2
j_call: TRBJ2-3
clone_size: .
cdr3_length: 17
cdr3_aa: CATSVRVAGGLPDTQYF
cdr3_nt: TGTGCCACCAGCGTCCGGGTAGCGGGGGGCCTCCCAGATACGCAGTATTTT

v_call: TRBV29-1
d_call: TRBD1
j_call: TRBJ1-4
clone_size: .
cdr3_length: 15
cdr3_aa: CSAGQGAPANEKLFF
cdr3_nt: TGCAGCGCAGGACAGGGGGCGCCGGCTAATGAAAAACTGTTTTTT

v_call: TRBV9
d_call: .
j_call: TRBJ2-6
clone_size: once
cdr3_length: 16
cdr3_aa: CASSSSDTSGANVLTF
cdr3_nt: TGTGCCAGCAGCTCCTCTGACACCTCTGGGGCCAACGTCCTGACTTTC

v_call: TRBV11-2
d_call: TRBD2
j_call: TRBJ2-5
clone_size: .
cdr3_length: 18
cdr3_aa: CASSLDQFERGTGETQYF
cdr3_nt: TGTGCCAGCAGCTTAGATCAGTTTGAGCGGGGGACTGGGGAGACCCAGTACTTC

v_call: TRBV6-5
d_call: .
j_call: TRBJ2-1
clone_size: .
cdr3_length: 12
cdr3_aa: CASSQNYNEQFF
cdr3_nt: TGTGCCAGCAGCCAGAACTACAATGAGCAGTTCTTC

v_call: TRBV27
d_call: .
j_call: TRBJ1-6
clone_size: .
cdr3_length: 14
cdr3_aa: CASRDYGDYSPLHF
cdr3_nt: TGTGCCAGCAGGGATTACGGGGACTATTCACCCCTCCACTTT

v_call: TRBV6-4
d_call: .
j_call: TRBJ2-3
clone_size: .
cdr3_length: 15
cdr3_aa: CASSDGAGHTDTQYF
cdr3_nt: TGTGCCAGCAGTGACGGGGCCGGCCACACAGATACGCAGTATTTT

v_call: TRBV19
d_call: .
j_call: TRBJ2-7
clone_size: .
cdr3_length: 15
cdr3_aa: CASSIGIGEAYEQYF
cdr3_nt: TGTGCCAGTAGTATCGGCATTGGGGAGGCCTACGAGCAGTACTTC

v_call: TRBV7-3
d_call: TRBD2
j_call: TRBJ2-4
clone_size: .
cdr3_length: 15
cdr3_aa: CASSLRGGAKNIQYF
cdr3_nt: TGTGCCAGCAGCCTACGGGGGGGAGCCAAAAACATTCAGTACTTC

v_call: TRBV2
d_call: TRBD1
j_call: TRBJ1-1
clone_size: .
cdr3_length: 15
cdr3_aa: CASSLDRGLNTEAFF
cdr3_nt: TGTGCCAGCAGTCTGGACAGGGGCTTGAACACTGAAGCTTTCTTT